This entry features one T cell receptor beta chain sequence. There is no known antigen for this receptor. No qualities accompany the bases; no much larger clone lies one base away. This sample stems from a study of siplizumab effects on memory and regulatory T cells (dated by TCRdb to about 2019). Notes on the research overall: The effect of the anti-CD2 antibody siplizumab on alloreactive T-cell subsets was examined in allogeneic mixed lymphocyte reactions constructed from human PBMCs. The full study reports these points: Sequences below about 10^-5 frequency were poorly captured, so only a minor fraction of alloreactive clones could be mapped to unstimulated subsets. Whether proliferating Tregs from siplizumab cultures actually had suppressive function was not functionally confirmed. About 75-96% of proliferating CD4+ or CD8+ clones could not be given a naive or memory phenotype. Among mappable alloreactive CD4+ clones, an average Treg-derived fraction of around 71% was observed with siplizumab, compared with 25% to 30% in control reactions. Greater diversity appeared to be present in unstimulated naive T cells than in memory T cells, and a substantial contribution to the alloresponse seemed to be made by naive cells. The cumulative frequency of alloreactive sequences that could be traced back to unstimulated CD4+ memory T cells was significantly reduced by siplizumab.

Sequences SGHDN (CDR1) and FVKESK (CDR2) are obtained from the germline V gene. Measured from the cysteine to the phenylalanine, the CDR3 is 14 residues long. The DNA shown is the 42-base CDR3, in frame from base 1. A distance of 4 bases separates the germline ends of V and J, which lose 0 bases and 2 bases respectively. Receptor libraries were prepared by the immunoSEQ multiplex PCR assay. Each sample had 85,000 to 100,000 TCR templates assayed by the deep sequencing platform. Genomic DNA extracted from sorted T cells was the material used for TCRbeta CDR3 sequencing. The source study handled its data this way. Clonal analysis of TCRbeta CDR3 data was done in the R programming language. Alloreactive CD4+ and CD8+ clones were identified by comparing unstimulated samples to CFSE-low samples taken after the reaction. Regulatory or non-regulatory origin was assigned to alloreactive CD4+ clones by matching of sequences to sorted unstimulated Treg and non-Treg repertoires. In TCRdb, the immuneACCESS table is reduced to in-frame sequences with V and J assigned. These tables do not hold every clone; where another copy was compared, an unresolved V gene accounts for under half, and the others remain unexplained. Clonal size and the V and J genes are those of that table, whereas D and trimming came from the DNA. The sample includes about 120,000 clones, with 93% observed a single time. The top ten clones comprise approximately 0.17% of the sample.

Sorted unstimulated T cells and proliferating T cells recovered from mixed lymphocyte reactions were subjected to TCRbeta CDR3 sequencing. Fresh whole blood from fewer than 12 HLA-typed healthy donors was used to isolate PBMCs. Unstimulated CD4+ non-regulatory T cells were FACS-sorted to map the origin of alloreactive clones. Input material: non-Treg CD4+ T cells sorted from blood. The cell subset or site label of this sample denotes: FACS-sorted unstimulated CD4+ non-regulatory T cells. The receptor was derived from a human donor in good health. The chain couples TRBV14 to TRBJ2-2, with the D gene call left open. CDR3 loop: CASSQDHNTGELFF. The nucleotide sequence reads as follows: TGTGCCAGCAGCCAAGATCATAACACCGGGGAGCTGTTTTTT.